The 26 T cell receptor beta chains reported below all come from one sample, sequenced in a study of blood T cell repertoires in COVID-19. The repertoire was sequenced with immunoSEQ multiplex PCR; TCRdb's copy has only in-frame clones and lacks some. Counted here are over 250,000 clones, about 89% occurring once; the ten biggest clones make up around 13%. The sequenced sample consisted of peripheral blood. The receptors were gathered from a woman in her fifties or sixties with acute or convalescent COVID-19.

DNA for the CDR3: TGTGCCAGCTCTGGACAGGGGCAAGTGCAAGGCTACACCTTC. This encodes CASSGQGQVQGYTF. J is TRBJ1-2 and V is TRBV6-5, with 9 positions matching TRBD1. Germline V CDR1 and CDR2: MNHEY, SVGAGI. Germline trimming cut 8 bases from V and 8 bases from J; bases unmatched to any gene: 12. There are 14 residues in the CDR3.

This chain connects TRBV15 to TRBJ1-2; D call uncertain. The ends were cut back, 0 bases at V and 5 bases at J, with 10 bases in the middle. The CDR3 runs 14 residues. Germline values: CDR1 LNHNV, CDR2 YYDKDF (reference sequence). In DNA, the CDR3 is TGTGCCACCAGCAGAGAGCGGGTAGGGTATGGCTACACCTTC. Protein sequence: CATSRERVGYGYTF.

The chain links TRBV11-3 to TRBJ2-2; D might be TRBD2 (6 bases). V lost 3 bases and J lost 3, with 11 bases in between. CDR3 length: 15 amino acids. The germline CDR1 and CDR2 sequences are SGHNT and YENEEA. The CDR3 nucleotides are TGTGCCAGCAGCTTGACTAGTTGGTACACCGGGGAGCTGTTTTTT. Protein: CASSLTSWYTGELFF.

This clone was observed a few times. This rearrangement joins TRBV10-3 to TRBJ1-6; no clear D. V was trimmed by 4 bases and J by 9 bases, leaving 10 bases between them. This CDR3 is 13 amino acids long. CDR1 is ENHRY and CDR2 is SYGVKD in the germline V gene. The DNA of the CDR3 is TGTGCCATCAGTGGCTCCGGAGGTTCACCCCTCCACTTT. This translates into CAISGSGGSPLHF.

The chain is built from TRBV29-1 and TRBJ2-1, with TRBD1 matching 8 bases. There are 14 residues in the CDR3. The junction had 14 bases not matched to a gene; V was cut back by 7 bases and J by 9 bases. The germline CDR1 and CDR2 sequences are SQVTM and ANQGSEA. The CDR3 spells CSESPQGALGEQFF. The CDR3 nucleotides read TGCAGCGAATCGCCCCAGGGGGCGCTTGGTGAGCAGTTCTTC.

J is TRBJ2-7 and V is TRBV5-5; D gene uncertain. Trimming cost V 1 base and J 1 base, with 6 bases left between them. Germline values: CDR1 SGHKS, CDR2 YYEKEE (reference sequence). This CDR3 comprises 13 residues. The CDR3 region is CASSLYESYEQYF. The CDR3 nucleotides read TGTGCCAGCAGCTTGTACGAGTCCTACGAGCAGTACTTC.

CDR3 nucleotides: TGTGCCAGCAGCTTAGATGACAGAGACTATGGCTACACCTTC. It is translated as CASSLDDRDYGYTF. The J gene is TRBJ1-2, the V gene TRBV7-2; D possibly corresponds to TRBD1 (5 bases). This CDR3 spans 14 amino acids. The ends were cut back, 1 base at V and 3 bases at J, with 9 bases in the middle. Germline CDR1 is SGHTA and CDR2 is FQGNSA.

The rearrangement uses TRBV27 and TRBJ2-1; 14 bases match TRBD2. Germline-derived CDR1 and CDR2 are MNHEY and SMNVEV (reference sequence). Trimming cost V 4 bases and J 8 bases; bases outside gene matches: 10. The CDR3 is 17 amino acids. In DNA, the CDR3 is TGTGCCAGCAGTTCGGGACTAGCGGGGGATCTCGGTCATGAGCAGTTCTTC. Its translation is CASSSGLAGDLGHEQFF.

This clone was detected once. V gene TRBV7-2 combines with J gene TRBJ1-6; D not certain. Germline CDR1 reads SGHTA; CDR2 reads FQGNSA. The CDR3 is made up of 14 amino acids. Trimming stripped 5 bases from V and 7 bases from J, with 12 bases between. The CDR3 DNA follows: TGTGCCAGCAGCCCCGGGAGTGCGAATTCACCCCTCCACTTT. This sequence encodes CASSPGSANSPLHF.

The CDR3 here is CASSPRGATNEKLFF. The DNA for the CDR3 is TGTGCCAGCAGCCCGCGGGGGGCAACTAATGAAAAACTGTTTTTT. The chain couples TRBV7-9 to TRBJ1-4; D is perhaps TRBD1 (5 bases). Germline CDR1 and CDR2: SEHNR and FQNEAQ (reference sequence). V was cut by 5 bases and J by 0 bases, with 10 bases left in between. The CDR3 contains 15 residues.

The genes are TRBV28 and TRBJ1-2; a possible D gene is TRBD1 (5 bases). Germline CDR1 MDHEN, CDR2 SYDVKM. This CDR3 region has 14 residues. Trimming cost V 10 bases and J 4 bases, with 19 bases left between them. The CDR3 region is CATPSEGLGYGYTF. DNA of the CDR3: TGTGCCACCCCTTCGGAGGGACTGGGCTATGGCTACACCTTC.

The V gene is TRBV29-1, the J gene TRBJ1-2; unclear D gene. Germline-derived CDR1 and CDR2 are SQVTM and ANQGSEA. This CDR3 is 16 amino acids long. Trimming removed 3 bases at V and 2 bases at J, with 19 bases between. For the CDR3, the DNA is TGCAGCGTTGAGAACGTTCAGCGGGGAGTAAACTATGGCTACACCTTC. This encodes CSVENVQRGVNYGYTF.

The chain's CDR3 is CASSVALSTEQFF. Here the CDR3 DNA reads TGTGCCAGCAGCGTAGCTTTGAGCACTGAGCAGTTCTTC. This sequence joins TRBV9 and TRBJ2-1; D not certain. CDR3 length: 13 residues. Germline CDR1 reads SGDLS; CDR2 reads YYNGEE. V was pared by 0 bases and J by 9 bases, with 10 bases between.

The chain couples TRBV27 to TRBJ2-1; possibly TRBD2 for D (5 bases). Germline values: CDR1 MNHEY, CDR2 SMNVEV (reference sequence). Trimming shortened V by 3 bases and J by 5 bases, and 11 bases separated the two germline ends. This CDR3 contains 14 residues. CDR3 DNA: TGTGCCAGCAGTTTCCGAGCGGCTCACAATGAGCAGTTCTTC. As protein: CASSFRAAHNEQFF.

The chain is built from TRBV27 and TRBJ2-7; 10 positions match TRBD1. J was trimmed by 2 bases and V by 5 bases; bases with no gene match: 6. CDR3 length: 15 residues. The germline CDR1 and CDR2 sequences are MNHEY and SMNVEV (reference sequence). Written as DNA, the CDR3 is TGTGCCAGCAGTCCCTGGGACAGGGGACCCTACGAGCAGTACTTC. Its protein is CASSPWDRGPYEQYF.

The V and J genes are TRBV27 and TRBJ2-5, with 9 bases aligning to TRBD1. Germline loops: CDR1 MNHEY, CDR2 SMNVEV (reference sequence). The CDR3 runs to 14 residues. The V segment lost 6 bases and the J segment 5 bases; nucleotides outside the gene matches: 7. The CDR3 sequence: CASRLQGAGETQYF. CDR3 sequence (DNA): TGTGCCAGCAGACTACAGGGGGCGGGGGAGACCCAGTACTTC.

J is TRBJ1-5 and V is TRBV5-6; D remains ambiguous. Germline V gene data show CDR1 as SGHDT and CDR2 as YYEEEE. The germline V and J ends were trimmed by 2 bases and 3 bases, with 9 bases remaining between them. CDR3 length: 14 amino acids. The CDR3 nucleotides are TGTGCCAGCAGCTTAGGAGTTTCCAATCAGCCCCAGCATTTT. It specifies CASSLGVSNQPQHF.

J is TRBJ2-2 and V is TRBV7-9; 12 nucleotides align to TRBD2. V was pared by 1 base and J by 5 bases, with 11 bases of the junction left unmatched. This CDR3 is built from 19 residues. The germline V gene has CDR1 SEHNR and CDR2 FQNEAQ (reference sequence). CDR3 region: CASSLDWLAGGPWTGELFF. CDR3 bases: TGTGCCAGCAGCTTAGATTGGCTAGCGGGAGGGCCCTGGACCGGGGAGCTGTTTTTT.

This clone was picked up one time. This chain links TRBV5-1 with TRBJ1-1, with D tentatively TRBD1 (5 bases). The CDR3 is 14 amino acids. The V gene lost 2 bases and the J gene lost 4 bases, with 12 bases spanning the gap. From germline, CDR1 is SGHRS and CDR2 YFSETQ. Here the CDR3 reads CASSFDQGPTEAFF. CDR3 nucleotide sequence: TGCGCCAGCAGCTTCGACCAGGGTCCCACTGAAGCTTTCTTT. The variable domain in full, with the rest retrieved from reference TRBV5-1 and TRBJ1-1, is KAGVTQTPRYLIKTRGQQVTLSCSPISGHRSVSWYQQTPGQGLQFLFEYFSETQRNKGNFPGRFSGRQFSNSRSEMNVSTLELGDSALYLCASSFDQGPTEAFFGQGTRLTVV.

This clone occurred a few times. The gene calls are TRBV5-6 and TRBJ1-5, with a tentative D call TRBD1 (6 bases). V lost 5 bases to trimming and J lost 5 bases, with 14 bases between them. CDR1 is SGHDT, CDR2 YYEEEE, per germline. The CDR3 is 14 amino acids. The CDR3 protein is CASSSGTSYQPQHF. The CDR3 bases are TGTGCCAGCAGTTCCGGGACATCATATCAGCCCCAGCATTTT.

The V gene is TRBV7-2, the J gene TRBJ2-2, with 9 bases lining up with TRBD2. After removal of 4 bases from V and 4 bases from J, the junction contained 10 bases not matched to a gene. The CDR3 covers 17 residues. The germline CDR1 and CDR2 sequences are SGHTA and FQGNSA. The CDR3 sequence is CASSWEAGGLSTGELFF. The CDR3 DNA sequence: TGTGCCAGCAGCTGGGAAGCGGGAGGCCTTAGCACCGGGGAGCTGTTTTTT.

This rearrangement joins TRBV27 to TRBJ1-5, with TRBD1 as a possible D gene (5 bases). The CDR3 totals 14 residues. Trimming took off 5 bases at V and 6 bases at J, with 14 bases between the two ends. The germline CDR1 and CDR2 sequences are MNHEY and SMNVEV (reference sequence). The CDR3 nucleotides read TGTGCCAGCAGTGGGGCGTGGGGTTTTCAGCCCCAGCATTTT. This encodes CASSGAWGFQPQHF.

CDR3 residues: CASSGLADNLYEQYF. CDR3 nucleotides: TGTGCCAGCAGTGGACTAGCGGATAACCTTTACGAGCAGTACTTC. The V call is TRBV28, the J call TRBJ2-7; the match to TRBD2 covers 10 bases. The germline V gene encodes CDR1 MDHEN and CDR2 SYDVKM. After removal of 5 bases from V and 4 bases from J, the junction contained 8 bases not matched to a gene. The CDR3 is made up of 15 amino acids. The whole variable domain, remainder taken from reference TRBV28 and TRBJ2-7, is DVKVTQSSRYLVKRTGEKVFLECVQDMDHENMFWYRQDPGLGLRLIYFSYDVKMKEKGDIPEGYSVSREKKERFSLILESASTNQTSMYLCASSGLADNLYEQYFGPGTRLTVT.

The V gene is TRBV10-3, the J gene TRBJ2-3, with 10 bases aligning to TRBD2. The CDR3 extends over 16 amino acids. Per germline, CDR1 ENHRY and CDR2 SYGVKD. The junction had 3 bases not matched to a gene; V was cut back by 1 base and J by 2 bases. As DNA, the CDR3 is TGTGCCATCAGTGAGTATACTAGCGGGGACACAGATACGCAGTATTTT. It encodes CAISEYTSGDTDTQYF.

This clone was picked up one time. The chain joins TRBV5-1 to TRBJ1-6; D unresolved. CDR3 size: 14 residues. CDR1 is SGHRS, CDR2 YFSETQ, per germline. V was shortened by 0 bases and J by 4 bases, with 5 bases between the two germline ends. In nucleotides, the CDR3 is TGCGCCAGCAGCTTGGGAGAATATAATTCACCCCTCCACTTT. This codes for CASSLGEYNSPLHF.

The rearrangement uses TRBV7-9 and TRBJ1-2, with D hard to call. Germline V lookup: CDR1 SEHNR, CDR2 FQNEAQ (reference sequence). The length of the CDR3 is 13 residues. V shed 5 bases and J shed 8 bases, with 15 bases lying between them. The CDR3 DNA reads as TGTGCCAGCAGCCTTGAGACCGCTAGCGGCTACACCTTC. Translated: CASSLETASGYTF.